In its sample, the clone carrying this TCR beta chain was seen a few times. What it recognizes is unknown. Baseline was the first blood sampling point, followed by cycle 4 day 1 and cycle 7 day 1. This specimen belongs to a study of OX40 agonist ivuxolimab in advanced cancers. Assay: immunoSEQ multiplex PCR; the TCRdb copy retains only in-frame clones and omits some. The table includes under 85,000 clones, roughly 86% detected once. Study outcomes and limitations: Among T cells, CD8+ cells averaged more expanded clones than CD4+ cells. Partial responders treated at 0.1-3.0 mg/kg exhibited clonal expansion among the lowest measured.

The source material was CD4+ or CD8+ T cells sorted from blood, sampled in a trial of the OX40 agonist ivuxolimab. This clonotype originated in an adult with an advanced solid tumor such as melanoma, head and neck, liver or kidney cancer.

The CDR3 spells CATKGRGSNQPQHF. The CDR3 nucleotides read TGTGCCACCAAGGGTAGGGGAAGCAATCAGCCCCAGCATTTT. The J gene is TRBJ1-5, the V gene TRBV19; D may be TRBD1 (5 bases). The CDR3 totals 14 residues. CDR1 is LNHDA, CDR2 SQIVND, per germline (reference sequence). The V and J ends lost 10 bases and 1 base respectively, with 14 bases between them.